Listed below are T cell receptor beta chains from one sample, sequenced in a study of cytomegalovirus exposure and HLA in healthy donors. The method was immunoSEQ multiplex PCR; TCRdb's version includes in-frame clones alone and lacks a portion of them. The table shows hundreds of thousands of clones, with over 80% occurring only once. Material for sequencing was PBMCs. All receptors come from a woman aged 30 to 39 in good health and CMV-seropositive. The CDR3 runs from the conserved cysteine through the conserved F or W. Fields, in order: J gene, D gene, V gene, clone size, CDR3 DNA, CDR3 protein. A D gene is named only where the DNA matches it firmly. Some rows have no size entry. The others give once, few or many, or a class for an expanded clone.

j_call: TRBJ1-2; d_call: .; v_call: TRBV5-4; clone_size: .; cdr3_nt: TGTGCCAGCAGCCCACGTGCACAGGGTGAGGGGTATGGCTACACCTTC; cdr3_aa: CASSPRAQGEGYGYTF
j_call: TRBJ2-2; d_call: .; v_call: TRBV2; clone_size: .; cdr3_nt: TGTGCCAGCAGGGCCGGGGAGCTGTTTTTT; cdr3_aa: CASRAGELFF
j_call: TRBJ2-3; d_call: TRBD1; v_call: TRBV13; clone_size: .; cdr3_nt: TGTGCCAGCAGCTCCAGACAGGGGCTCGACACAGATACGCAGTATTTT; cdr3_aa: CASSSRQGLDTDTQYF
j_call: TRBJ1-2; d_call: TRBD1; v_call: TRBV5-1; clone_size: .; cdr3_nt: TGCGCCAGCTCACAGGGGTTGAATGGCTACACCTTC; cdr3_aa: CASSQGLNGYTF
j_call: TRBJ1-3; d_call: .; v_call: TRBV6-5; clone_size: few; cdr3_nt: TGTGCCAGTGGCTCCCAGAACTCTGGAAACACCATATATTTT; cdr3_aa: CASGSQNSGNTIYF
j_call: TRBJ2-7; d_call: TRBD1; v_call: TRBV18; clone_size: .; cdr3_nt: TGTGCCAGCTCACCTCCGGACAGGATAAGCGAGCAGTACTTC; cdr3_aa: CASSPPDRISEQYF
j_call: TRBJ2-2; d_call: TRBD2; v_call: TRBV4-2; clone_size: .; cdr3_nt: TGTGCCAGCAGCCAAGTTACTAGCGGGACTCCCTCCCGGAGGACCGGGGAGCTGTTTTTT; cdr3_aa: CASSQVTSGTPSRRTGELFF
j_call: TRBJ2-2; d_call: TRBD1; v_call: TRBV5-1; clone_size: .; cdr3_nt: TGCGCCAGCAGCCTCGGGACAGGGGGACCCGGGGAGCTGTTTTTT; cdr3_aa: CASSLGTGGPGELFF
j_call: TRBJ2-2; d_call: TRBD2; v_call: TRBV5-1; clone_size: .; cdr3_nt: TGCGCCAGCAGCTTGGAGACTAGCGGGGGGACCGGGGAGCTGTTTTTT; cdr3_aa: CASSLETSGGTGELFF
j_call: TRBJ2-2; d_call: TRBD2; v_call: TRBV4-1; clone_size: .; cdr3_nt: TGCGCCAGCAGCCAAGAAGGGGGACTAGCGGTGTTTTCGGAGCTGTTTTTT; cdr3_aa: CASSQEGGLAVFSELFF
j_call: TRBJ2-5; d_call: TRBD2; v_call: TRBV6-5; clone_size: .; cdr3_nt: TGTGCCAGCAGTTACATCGGGACTAGCTGGGAGACCCAGTACTTC; cdr3_aa: CASSYIGTSWETQYF
j_call: TRBJ2-7; d_call: .; v_call: TRBV18; clone_size: .; cdr3_nt: TGTGCCAGCTCACCAGGAAACGCCTACGAGCAGTACTTC; cdr3_aa: CASSPGNAYEQYF
j_call: TRBJ1-2; d_call: TRBD1; v_call: TRBV12-5; clone_size: .; cdr3_nt: TGTGCTAGTGCCGCCGGGACAGGAGGTACCAACTATGGCTACACCTTC; cdr3_aa: CASAAGTGGTNYGYTF
j_call: TRBJ1-2; d_call: .; v_call: TRBV6-5; clone_size: once; cdr3_nt: TGTGCCAGCAGTTACAGTTCGCGGGGGCACTATGGCTACACCTTC; cdr3_aa: CASSYSSRGHYGYTF
j_call: TRBJ1-2; d_call: .; v_call: TRBV25-1; clone_size: .; cdr3_nt: TGTGCCAGCAGTTACAGACACTATGGCTACACCTTC; cdr3_aa: CASSYRHYGYTF
j_call: TRBJ2-3; d_call: .; v_call: TRBV5-1; clone_size: .; cdr3_nt: TGCGCCAGCAGCTTGGAGGATACGCAGTATTTT; cdr3_aa: CASSLEDTQYF
j_call: TRBJ1-1; d_call: .; v_call: TRBV6-5; clone_size: .; cdr3_nt: TGTGCCAGCAGCGTAGAGGGGAGGTCTGAAGCTTTCTTT; cdr3_aa: CASSVEGRSEAFF
j_call: TRBJ2-1; d_call: .; v_call: TRBV6-6; clone_size: once; cdr3_nt: TGTGCCAGCAGTTACTCCCGGGAGCCCTACAATGAGCAGTTCTTC; cdr3_aa: CASSYSREPYNEQFF
j_call: TRBJ2-5; d_call: .; v_call: TRBV19; clone_size: once; cdr3_nt: TGTGCCAGTAGTACCGGGACATTAGAGTGGAAAGTAGAGACCCAGTACTTC; cdr3_aa: CASSTGTLEWKVETQYF
j_call: TRBJ2-3; d_call: TRBD2; v_call: TRBV30; clone_size: .; cdr3_nt: TGTGCCTGGAGTGTGGGGACTAGCGGTACAGATACGCAGTATTTT; cdr3_aa: CAWSVGTSGTDTQYF
j_call: TRBJ2-1; d_call: .; v_call: TRBV2; clone_size: once; cdr3_nt: TGTGCCAGCAGTGCACTAGGACCCTACAATGAGCAGTTCTTC; cdr3_aa: CASSALGPYNEQFF
j_call: TRBJ2-1; d_call: TRBD2; v_call: TRBV9; clone_size: .; cdr3_nt: TGTGCCAGCAGCCCCCGACTAGCGGAAACCTACAATGAGCAGTTCTTC; cdr3_aa: CASSPRLAETYNEQFF
j_call: TRBJ2-1; d_call: TRBD2; v_call: TRBV29-1; clone_size: .; cdr3_nt: TGCAGCGGACTAGCGGGAGGGCCAGATGAGCAGTTCTTC; cdr3_aa: CSGLAGGPDEQFF
j_call: TRBJ2-7; d_call: TRBD2; v_call: TRBV28; clone_size: .; cdr3_nt: TGTGCCAGCAGTCGTATGACTAGCGGAACCTACGAGCAGTACTTC; cdr3_aa: CASSRMTSGTYEQYF
j_call: TRBJ2-7; d_call: TRBD2; v_call: TRBV5-1; clone_size: .; cdr3_nt: TGCGCCAGCAGCTTTGGGCTAGCGGGAGGGGAGCAGTACTTC; cdr3_aa: CASSFGLAGGEQYF
j_call: TRBJ2-1; d_call: .; v_call: TRBV5-4; clone_size: .; cdr3_nt: TGTGCCAGCAGCTTGTTGGAGGGCCGCTACAATGAGCAGTTCTTC; cdr3_aa: CASSLLEGRYNEQFF
j_call: TRBJ2-7; d_call: .; v_call: TRBV18; clone_size: .; cdr3_nt: TGTGCCACACGAGCAGAAACCTACGAGCAGTACTTC; cdr3_aa: CATRAETYEQYF
j_call: TRBJ2-5; d_call: TRBD1; v_call: TRBV7-9; clone_size: .; cdr3_nt: TGTGCCAGCAGCTTGGGACAGGGTACAACTGAGACCCAGTACTTC; cdr3_aa: CASSLGQGTTETQYF
j_call: TRBJ2-5; d_call: .; v_call: TRBV28; clone_size: once; cdr3_nt: TGTGCCAGCAGTACGACCCGCACCCAGTACTTC; cdr3_aa: CASSTTRTQYF
j_call: TRBJ2-7; d_call: TRBD2; v_call: TRBV30; clone_size: few; cdr3_nt: TGTGCCTGGGGGACTAGCGGGAGGGCCCGTCAGTACTTC; cdr3_aa: CAWGTSGRARQYF
j_call: TRBJ2-1; d_call: TRBD2; v_call: TRBV27; clone_size: .; cdr3_nt: TGTGCCAGCAGTCCTTTTTGGACTAGCGGTTACAATGAGCAGTTCTTC; cdr3_aa: CASSPFWTSGYNEQFF
j_call: TRBJ2-5; d_call: .; v_call: TRBV19; clone_size: .; cdr3_nt: TGTGCCAGTAGTACCACCCCCGGGGAGACCCAGTACTTC; cdr3_aa: CASSTTPGETQYF
j_call: TRBJ2-2; d_call: TRBD1; v_call: TRBV30; clone_size: .; cdr3_nt: TGTGCCTGGAGGGGCGGACAGGGAGTCGCCGGGGAGCTGTTTTTT; cdr3_aa: CAWRGGQGVAGELFF
j_call: TRBJ1-5; d_call: .; v_call: TRBV7-6; clone_size: .; cdr3_nt: TGTGCCAGCAGCGCCGGACTGGACCAGCCCCAGCATTTT; cdr3_aa: CASSAGLDQPQHF
j_call: TRBJ1-2; d_call: .; v_call: TRBV9; clone_size: once; cdr3_nt: TGTGCCAGCAGCGTAGCAAGCCGGGGGGCATATGGCTACACCTTC; cdr3_aa: CASSVASRGAYGYTF
j_call: TRBJ1-2; d_call: .; v_call: TRBV20-1; clone_size: .; cdr3_nt: TGCAGTGTCCATCGGGTCGAAGGCTACACCTTC; cdr3_aa: CSVHRVEGYTF
j_call: TRBJ2-7; d_call: TRBD2; v_call: TRBV5-1; clone_size: .; cdr3_nt: TGCGCCAGCAGCGAGGGACTAGGAGTCTACGAGCAGTACTTC; cdr3_aa: CASSEGLGVYEQYF
j_call: TRBJ1-1; d_call: .; v_call: TRBV29-1; clone_size: .; cdr3_nt: TGCAGCGTTGTAAGCGGGACACTAAACACTGAAGCTTTCTTT; cdr3_aa: CSVVSGTLNTEAFF
j_call: TRBJ2-7; d_call: .; v_call: TRBV11-2; clone_size: once; cdr3_nt: TGTGCCAGCAGCGGGCAGGGGAACAGGAACGAGCAGTACTTC; cdr3_aa: CASSGQGNRNEQYF
j_call: TRBJ2-1; d_call: TRBD2; v_call: TRBV27; clone_size: .; cdr3_nt: TGTGCCAGCAGTATGGGGACTAGCGGGATGGACAATGAGCAGTTCTTC; cdr3_aa: CASSMGTSGMDNEQFF
j_call: TRBJ1-3; d_call: .; v_call: TRBV18; clone_size: .; cdr3_nt: TGTGCCAGCTCACCACCGGGTTTCTCTGGAAACACCATATATTTT; cdr3_aa: CASSPPGFSGNTIYF
j_call: TRBJ2-7; d_call: TRBD2; v_call: TRBV10-3; clone_size: few; cdr3_nt: TGTGCCATCAGTGAGTCGGGACTAGCCTACGAGCAGTACTTC; cdr3_aa: CAISESGLAYEQYF
j_call: TRBJ2-5; d_call: .; v_call: TRBV3-2; clone_size: .; cdr3_nt: TGTGCCAGCAGCCAAGAGGGCTACTTC; cdr3_aa: CASSQEGYF
j_call: TRBJ1-2; d_call: .; v_call: TRBV2; clone_size: .; cdr3_nt: TGTGCCAGCAGGACCGGTTATAACTATGGCTACACCTTC; cdr3_aa: CASRTGYNYGYTF
j_call: TRBJ1-5; d_call: .; v_call: TRBV27; clone_size: .; cdr3_nt: TGTGCCAGCAGTTTGGTTCTGGGCAATCAGCCCCAGCATTTT; cdr3_aa: CASSLVLGNQPQHF
j_call: TRBJ2-7; d_call: .; v_call: TRBV5-1; clone_size: few; cdr3_nt: TGCGCCAGCAGCGACCAGACGGACAGTGGGTACGAGCAGTACTTC; cdr3_aa: CASSDQTDSGYEQYF
j_call: TRBJ2-2; d_call: .; v_call: TRBV6-5; clone_size: once; cdr3_nt: TGTGCCAGCAGACTCGACAATCTGAACACCGGGGAGCTGTTTTTT; cdr3_aa: CASRLDNLNTGELFF
j_call: TRBJ2-1; d_call: .; v_call: TRBV30; clone_size: .; cdr3_nt: TGTGCCTGGAGTGTCGCCTCGGAGGGATATCAGTTCTTC; cdr3_aa: CAWSVASEGYQFF
j_call: TRBJ1-2; d_call: .; v_call: TRBV7-6; clone_size: .; cdr3_nt: TGTGCCAGCAGCTTAGGCCCGGGGCCCAACGATGGCTACACCTTC; cdr3_aa: CASSLGPGPNDGYTF
j_call: TRBJ1-2; d_call: TRBD1; v_call: TRBV29-1; clone_size: .; cdr3_nt: TGCAGCGTTACAGGGGGGAATGGCTACACCTTC; cdr3_aa: CSVTGGNGYTF